This T cell receptor beta chain is from a study of T cells after yellow fever vaccination. Researchers made TCR cDNA using 5'RACE template switching, and this step added a universal primer site and UMIs. Using its own MiXCR run on the 5' RACE reads, TCRdb lists one record per CDR3 protein. The sample includes under 550,000 distinct CDR3 sequences, around a fifth of them seen just once. This clonotype was seen a handful of times. Its antigen is unknown. CDR3 size: 15 residues. Per the germline V gene, CDR1 is LGHNA and CDR2 is YNFKEQ. V lost 6 bases and J 1 base, leaving 12 bases between the germline ends. Study-level points and caveats: The booster response re-showed most primary clones: approximately 97% CD4, more than 70% CD8. The secondary response peaked faster, at day 5 versus 15, but was weaker.

The sequencing here drew on PBMCs, taken roughly 20 days after the first yellow fever vaccination. This chain uses TRBV4-2 with TRBJ2-2; D possibly corresponds to TRBD1 (6 bases). The receptor's source is a man in his late teens or twenties who received the YFV17D yellow fever vaccine. The CDR3 here is CASSPRGRNTGELFF. In DNA form, the CDR3 reads TGTGCCAGCAGTCCCAGGGGACGGAACACCGGGGAGCTGTTTTTT.